This TCR beta chain was sequenced during a study of T-cell memory formation after mild COVID-19. Study in general: For the most part, TCR clusters were specific to one donor. Overall study findings and caveats: Clones that contracted clustered mainly in CM and EM if CD4+ and in EMRA if CD8+.

TCRdb re-derived calls from the 5' RACE reads in MiXCR, one entry per CDR3 protein. Of 35,000 to 45,000 distinct CDR3 sequences listed, about 6.8% are singletons. In its sample, this clonotype was seen many times. The antigen is unknown. The V and J ends lost 7 bases and 4 bases, in that order; junction bases with no gene match: 7. The length of the CDR3 is 15 residues. Germline CDR1 reads MNHEY; CDR2 reads SVGAGI. The chain is built from TRBV6-5 and TRBJ2-1; 10 bases match TRBD1. The TCR originated in an adult who had mild COVID-19 (a few samples of this study predate the infection). Cell type and time point are not known. Sequences were obtained from PBMCs or a T cell subset sorted from them (not recorded which). The CDR3, as DNA: TGTGCCAGCAAAACGCTGGGACAGGGGTACAATGAGCAGTTCTTC. It yields the protein CASKTLGQGYNEQFF.